This T cell receptor beta chain originates from a study of vaccination effects on CD4 cells after COVID-19. Study-level background: Specimens were obtained from a couple of convalescent patients 16 days and one week prior to vaccination.

The assay was immunoSEQ multiplex PCR, and TCRdb's table has in-frame clones only and misses some. This sample has roughly 73,000 clones, with over 60% found just once. Notes on this clone: Its specificity is not known.

Pools of viral peptides were used by the ViraFEST assay to expand antigen-specific CD4+ T cells ahead of sequencing. Isolating CD4+ T cells followed less than 12 days of culture. PCR showed that the person got SARS-CoV-2 infection at some point between March and December 2020. The CDR3 runs to 15 residues. CDR1 KGHDR and CDR2 SFDVKD come from the germline V gene. V lost 5 bases and J lost 0; bases outside the gene matches: 4. The sequences come from CD4+ T cells from PBMCs cultured with HIV peptides, collected before COVID-19 vaccination. Subset meaning: HIV-1 Nef peptide pool negative control/reference culture. This clonotype was obtained from a human donor who had a prior SARS-CoV-2 infection. The gene calls are TRBV24-1 and TRBJ2-7, with 9 bases that match TRBD2. This CDR3 reads CATSGRAGGSYEQYF. The CDR3 DNA is TGTGCCACCAGTGGTCGAGCGGGAGGCTCCTACGAGCAGTACTTC.